These 9 T cell receptor beta chains came from one sample sequenced in a study of persistence of HIV-infected CD4 T cells. Cells were stimulated with overlapping HIV-1 Gag 15-mer peptides. Memory cells lacking CD40L and CD69 with high CD45RO were sorted. These receptors' targets are unknown. The immunoSEQ assay was version 4, run in survey mode. Here immunoSEQ multiplex PCR was the method, and the copy in TCRdb shows in-frame clones only, minus some. The data hold over 60,000 clones, with just under 75% observed a single time. The sample here was CD4+ T cells sorted from PBMCs after approximately 19-hour stimulation, taken from a patient who received antiretroviral therapy. Every receptor here comes from an adult man with HIV who was CMV-seropositive.

The chain links TRBV6-6 to TRBJ1-1; D gene uncertain. Germline V gene sequence: CDR1 MNHNY, CDR2 SVGAGI (reference sequence). CDR3 length: 15 amino acids. Trimming removed 5 bases at V and 1 base at J, with 14 bases between. CDR3 residues: CASSPVRSSNTEAFF. The DNA of the CDR3 is TGTGCCAGCAGTCCAGTACGAAGTTCGAACACTGAAGCTTTCTTT.

This clone was seen a few times. The chain carries TRBV2 and TRBJ1-1; D might be TRBD1 (5 bases). CDR3 length: 15 residues. V lost 4 bases, J lost 1 base, and 13 bases lay in between. Germline V CDR1 and CDR2: SNHLY, FYNNEI. The CDR3 sequence is CASSVQLGANTEAFF. CDR3 DNA sequence: TGTGCCAGCAGTGTTCAGCTCGGGGCGAACACTGAAGCTTTCTTT.

The rearrangement links TRBV19 to TRBJ2-1; D is unresolved. The germline V gene encodes CDR1 LNHDA and CDR2 SQIVND (reference sequence). The CDR3 extends over 15 amino acids. The ends were cut back, 6 bases at V and 0 bases at J, with 12 bases in the middle. This CDR3 reads CASSIDRSSYNEQFF. The CDR3 region has the DNA TGTGCCAGTAGCATCGACCGAAGCTCCTACAATGAGCAGTTCTTC.

The chain recombines TRBV27 with TRBJ2-2; TRBD1 matches 10 bases. The junction had 5 bases not matched to a gene; V was cut back by 3 bases and J by 4 bases. Germline V gene sequence: CDR1 MNHEY, CDR2 SMNVEV (reference sequence). CDR3 size: 16 residues. The CDR3 here is CASSFGTGVSTGELFF. The CDR3 region has the DNA TGTGCCAGCAGTTTCGGGACAGGGGTCAGCACCGGGGAGCTGTTTTTT.

The J gene is TRBJ2-7, the V gene TRBV10-3; TRBD1 matches at 7 bases. This CDR3 region has 13 residues. Germline V gene lookup returns CDR1 ENHRY and CDR2 SYGVKD. J gave up 3 bases and V 6 bases, and 5 bases lay outside the gene matches. CDR3 amino acids: CAIRPGTDYEQYF. Written as DNA, the CDR3 is TGTGCCATCAGGCCCGGGACAGACTACGAGCAGTACTTC.

There are a few counts of this clone. The rearrangement links TRBV7-9 to TRBJ1-4; 10 nucleotides line up with TRBD1. Germline lookup yields CDR1 SEHNR and CDR2 FQNEAQ (reference sequence). This CDR3 is 16 amino acids long. Trimming removed 3 bases from V and 6 bases from J; junction bases left unmatched: 7. In DNA form, the CDR3 reads TGTGCCAGCAGCTTCGGGACAGGGGATGGGGATGAAAAACTGTTTTTT. Translating it yields CASSFGTGDGDEKLFF.

This rearrangement joins TRBV11-2 to TRBJ1-3; D possibly corresponds to TRBD1 (5 bases). Trimming pared 5 bases from V and 2 bases from J, leaving 10 bases between. The germline V gene encodes CDR1 SGHAT and CDR2 FQNNGV. The CDR3 sequence is 14 residues long. CDR3 nucleotide sequence: TGTGCCAGCAGCCCAGGGCGGACTGGAAACACCATATATTTT. Its translation: CASSPGRTGNTIYF. The variable domain in full, with the rest retrieved from reference TRBV11-2 and TRBJ1-3, is EAGVAQSPRYKIIEKRQSVAFWCNPISGHATLYWYQQILGQGPKLLIQFQNNGVVDDSQLPKDRFSAERLKGVDSTLKIQPAKLEDSAVYLCASSPGRTGNTIYFGEGSWLTVV.

V is TRBV7-8 and J is TRBJ1-4; 11 bases map to TRBD1. Germline V gene sequence: CDR1 SGHVS, CDR2 FQNEAQ. V was pared by 5 bases and J by 7 bases, with 12 bases of the junction left unmatched. This CDR3 has 17 amino acids. The DNA for the CDR3 is TGTGCCAGCAGCCCCTTAGGGAGGACAGGGGGCTCTGAAAAACTGTTTTTT. Protein product: CASSPLGRTGGSEKLFF.

The chain joins TRBV2 to TRBJ1-3; D uncertain. CDR3 length: 13 residues. V was shortened by 7 bases and J by 2 bases, with 9 bases between the two germline ends. CDR1 SNHLY and CDR2 FYNNEI come from the germline V gene. The CDR3 DNA is TGTGCCAGCACCCCACTTGCTGGAAACACCATATATTTT. Protein: CASTPLAGNTIYF.